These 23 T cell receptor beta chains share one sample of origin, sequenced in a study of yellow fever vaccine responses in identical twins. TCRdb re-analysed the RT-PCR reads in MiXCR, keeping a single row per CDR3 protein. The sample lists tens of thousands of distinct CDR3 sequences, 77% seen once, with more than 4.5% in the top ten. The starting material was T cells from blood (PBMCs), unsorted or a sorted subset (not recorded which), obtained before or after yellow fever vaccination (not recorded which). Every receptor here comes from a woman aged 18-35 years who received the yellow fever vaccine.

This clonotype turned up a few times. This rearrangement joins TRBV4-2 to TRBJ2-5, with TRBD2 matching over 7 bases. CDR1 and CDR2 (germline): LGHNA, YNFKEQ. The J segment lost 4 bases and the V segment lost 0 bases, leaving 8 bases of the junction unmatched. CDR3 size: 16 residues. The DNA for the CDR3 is TGTGCCAGCAGCCAAGACCCATCGGGAGGAGGAGAGACCCAGTACTTC. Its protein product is CASSQDPSGGGETQYF.

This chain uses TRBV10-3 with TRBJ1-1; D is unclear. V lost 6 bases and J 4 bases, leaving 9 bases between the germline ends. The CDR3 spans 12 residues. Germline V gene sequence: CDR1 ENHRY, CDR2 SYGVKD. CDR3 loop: CAIRSIGTEAFF. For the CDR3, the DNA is TGTGCCATCAGGAGCATTGGCACTGAAGCTTTCTTT.

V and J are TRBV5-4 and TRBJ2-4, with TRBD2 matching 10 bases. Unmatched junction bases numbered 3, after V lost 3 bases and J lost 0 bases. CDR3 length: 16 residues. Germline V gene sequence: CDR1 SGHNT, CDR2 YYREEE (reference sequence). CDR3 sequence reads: CASSSGLAVAKNIQYF. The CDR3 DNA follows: TGTGCCAGCAGCTCCGGACTAGCGGTAGCCAAAAACATTCAGTACTTC.

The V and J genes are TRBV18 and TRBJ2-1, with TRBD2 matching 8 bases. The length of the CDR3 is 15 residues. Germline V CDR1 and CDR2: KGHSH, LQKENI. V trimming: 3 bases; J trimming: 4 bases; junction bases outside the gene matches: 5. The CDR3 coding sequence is TGTGCCAGCTCACCGGGAATAGCGGGATACAATGAGCAGTTCTTC. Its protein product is CASSPGIAGYNEQFF.

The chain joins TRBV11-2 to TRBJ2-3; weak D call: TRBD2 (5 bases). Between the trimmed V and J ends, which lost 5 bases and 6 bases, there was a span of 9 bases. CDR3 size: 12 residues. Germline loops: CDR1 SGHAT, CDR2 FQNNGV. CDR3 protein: CASSLREDTQYF. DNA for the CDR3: TGTGCCAGCAGCCTGAGGGAGGATACGCAGTATTTT.

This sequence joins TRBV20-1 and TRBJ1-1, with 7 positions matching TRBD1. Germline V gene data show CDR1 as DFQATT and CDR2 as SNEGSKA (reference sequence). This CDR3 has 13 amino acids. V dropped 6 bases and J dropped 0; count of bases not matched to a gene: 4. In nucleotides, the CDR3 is TGCAGTGCCCCGGGACAGCTGAACACTGAAGCTTTCTTT. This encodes CSAPGQLNTEAFF.

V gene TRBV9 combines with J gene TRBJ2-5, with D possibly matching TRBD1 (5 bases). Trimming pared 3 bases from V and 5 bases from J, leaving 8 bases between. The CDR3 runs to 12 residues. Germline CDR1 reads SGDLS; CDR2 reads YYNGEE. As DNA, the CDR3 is TGTGCCAGCAGCGGACAGAGGGAGACCCAGTACTTC. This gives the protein CASSGQRETQYF.

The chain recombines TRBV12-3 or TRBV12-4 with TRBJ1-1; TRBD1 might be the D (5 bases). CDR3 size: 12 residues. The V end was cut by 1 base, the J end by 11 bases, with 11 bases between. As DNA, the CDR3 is TGTGCCAGCAGTTTAGGTGGGACGTGGGCTTTCTTT. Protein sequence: CASSLGGTWAFF.

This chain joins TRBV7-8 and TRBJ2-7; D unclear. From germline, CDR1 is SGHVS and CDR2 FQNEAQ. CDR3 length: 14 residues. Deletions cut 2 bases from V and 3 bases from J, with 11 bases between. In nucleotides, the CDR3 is TGTGCCAGCAGCTTAAGGGCAGATCTCTACGAGCAGTACTTC. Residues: CASSLRADLYEQYF. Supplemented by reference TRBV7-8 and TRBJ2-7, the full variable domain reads GAGVSQSPRYKVAKRGQDVALRCDPISGHVSLFWYQQALGQGPEFLTYFQNEAQLDKSGLPSDRFFAERPEGSVSTLKIQRTQQEDSAVYLCASSLRADLYEQYFGPGTRLTVT.

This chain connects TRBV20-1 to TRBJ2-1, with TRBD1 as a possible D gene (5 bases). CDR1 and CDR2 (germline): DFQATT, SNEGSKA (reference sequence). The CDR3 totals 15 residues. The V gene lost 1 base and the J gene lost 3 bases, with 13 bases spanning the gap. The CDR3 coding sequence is TGCAGTGCTAGAGTAGGGGCGGACAACTACAATGAGCAGTTCTTC. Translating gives CSARVGADNYNEQFF.

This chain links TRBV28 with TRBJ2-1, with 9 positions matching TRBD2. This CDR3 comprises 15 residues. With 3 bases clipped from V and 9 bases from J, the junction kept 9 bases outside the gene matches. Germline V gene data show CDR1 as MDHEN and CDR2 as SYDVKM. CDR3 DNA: TGTGCCAGCAGTTTCGGTTCTAGCGGGAAAAGTGAGCAGTTCTTC. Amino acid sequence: CASSFGSSGKSEQFF.

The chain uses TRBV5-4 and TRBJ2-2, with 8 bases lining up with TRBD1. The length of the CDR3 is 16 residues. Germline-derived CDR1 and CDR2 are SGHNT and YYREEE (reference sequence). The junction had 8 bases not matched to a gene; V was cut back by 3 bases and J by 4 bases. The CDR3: CASSSTQGAVTGELFF. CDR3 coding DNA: TGTGCCAGCAGCTCAACCCAGGGGGCTGTCACCGGGGAGCTGTTTTTT.

The CDR3: CASSEGDYWHEQFF. CDR3 DNA: TGTGCCAGCAGTGAAGGGGACTATTGGCATGAGCAGTTCTTC. J is TRBJ2-1 and V is TRBV6-1; 7 bases are a match to TRBD2. The CDR3 consists of 14 residues. Germline V lookup: CDR1 MNHNS, CDR2 SASEGT. The junction had 5 bases not matched to a gene; V was cut back by 1 base and J by 8 bases.

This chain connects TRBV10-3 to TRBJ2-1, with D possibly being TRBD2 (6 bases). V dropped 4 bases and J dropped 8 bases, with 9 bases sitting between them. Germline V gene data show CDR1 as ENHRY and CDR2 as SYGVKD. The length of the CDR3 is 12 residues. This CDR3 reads CAISGGDYEQFF. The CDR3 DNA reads TGTGCCATCAGTGGCGGGGACTATGAGCAGTTCTTC.

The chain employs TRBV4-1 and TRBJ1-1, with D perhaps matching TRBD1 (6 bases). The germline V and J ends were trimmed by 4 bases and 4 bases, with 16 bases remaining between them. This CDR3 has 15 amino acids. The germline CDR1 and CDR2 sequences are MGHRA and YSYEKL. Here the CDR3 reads CASSPQNREGTEAFF. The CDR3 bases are TGCGCCAGCAGCCCACAAAACAGGGAAGGCACTGAAGCTTTCTTT.

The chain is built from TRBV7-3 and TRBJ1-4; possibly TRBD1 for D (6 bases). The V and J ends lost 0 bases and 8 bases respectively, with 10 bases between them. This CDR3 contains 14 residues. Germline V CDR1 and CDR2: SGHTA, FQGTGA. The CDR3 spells CASSLTGAGEKLFF. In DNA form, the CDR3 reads TGTGCCAGCAGCTTAACGGGGGCCGGAGAAAAACTGTTTTTT.

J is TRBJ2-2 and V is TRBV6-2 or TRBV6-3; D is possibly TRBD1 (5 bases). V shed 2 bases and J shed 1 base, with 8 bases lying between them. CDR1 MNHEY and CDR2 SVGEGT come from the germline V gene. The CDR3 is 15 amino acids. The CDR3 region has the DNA TGTGCCAGCAGTTACGCGACAGTGAACACCGGGGAGCTGTTTTTT. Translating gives CASSYATVNTGELFF.

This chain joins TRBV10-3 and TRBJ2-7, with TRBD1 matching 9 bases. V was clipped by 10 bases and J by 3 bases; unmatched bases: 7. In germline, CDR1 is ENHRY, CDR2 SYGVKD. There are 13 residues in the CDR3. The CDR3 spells CATHGTGYYEQYV. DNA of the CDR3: TGTGCCACCCACGGGACAGGGTACTACGAGCAGTACGTC.

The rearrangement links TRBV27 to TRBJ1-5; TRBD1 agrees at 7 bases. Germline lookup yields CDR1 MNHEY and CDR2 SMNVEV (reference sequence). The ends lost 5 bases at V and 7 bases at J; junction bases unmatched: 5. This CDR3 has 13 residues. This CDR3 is CASSQTGNQPQHF. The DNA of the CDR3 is TGTGCCAGCAGTCAGACAGGGAACCAGCCCCAGCATTTT.

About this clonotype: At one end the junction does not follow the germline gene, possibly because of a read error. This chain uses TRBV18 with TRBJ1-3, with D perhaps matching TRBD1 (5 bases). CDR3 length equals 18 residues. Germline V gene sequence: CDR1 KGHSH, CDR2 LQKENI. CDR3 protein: CASSPNPGTGSSGNTINF. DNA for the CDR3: TGTGCCAGCTCACCCAACCCGGGGACCGGGAGCTCTGGAAACACCATAAATTTT.

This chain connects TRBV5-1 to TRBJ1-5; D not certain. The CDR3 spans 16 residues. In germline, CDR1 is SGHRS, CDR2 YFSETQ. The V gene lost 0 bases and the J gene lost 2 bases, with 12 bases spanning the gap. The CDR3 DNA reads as TGCGCCAGCAGCTTGGCCCCGGGAAGGGGCAATCAGCCCCAGCATTTT. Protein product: CASSLAPGRGNQPQHF. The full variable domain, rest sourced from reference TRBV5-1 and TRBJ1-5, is KAGVTQTPRYLIKTRGQQVTLSCSPISGHRSVSWYQQTPGQGLQFLFEYFSETQRNKGNFPGRFSGRQFSNSRSEMNVSTLELGDSALYLCASSLAPGRGNQPQHFGDGTRLSIL.

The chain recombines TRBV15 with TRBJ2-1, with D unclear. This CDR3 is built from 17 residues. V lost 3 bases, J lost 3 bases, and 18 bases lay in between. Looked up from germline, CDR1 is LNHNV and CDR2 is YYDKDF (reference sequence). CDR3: CATSRGLGGDLYNEQFF. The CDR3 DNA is TGTGCCACCAGCAGGGGTTTAGGCGGAGACCTCTACAATGAGCAGTTCTTC.

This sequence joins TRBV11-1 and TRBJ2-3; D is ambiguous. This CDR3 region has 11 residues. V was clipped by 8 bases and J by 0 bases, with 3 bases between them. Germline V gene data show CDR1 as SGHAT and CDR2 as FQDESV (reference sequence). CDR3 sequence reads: CASASTDTQYF. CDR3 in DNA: TGTGCCAGCGCTAGCACAGATACGCAGTATTTT.